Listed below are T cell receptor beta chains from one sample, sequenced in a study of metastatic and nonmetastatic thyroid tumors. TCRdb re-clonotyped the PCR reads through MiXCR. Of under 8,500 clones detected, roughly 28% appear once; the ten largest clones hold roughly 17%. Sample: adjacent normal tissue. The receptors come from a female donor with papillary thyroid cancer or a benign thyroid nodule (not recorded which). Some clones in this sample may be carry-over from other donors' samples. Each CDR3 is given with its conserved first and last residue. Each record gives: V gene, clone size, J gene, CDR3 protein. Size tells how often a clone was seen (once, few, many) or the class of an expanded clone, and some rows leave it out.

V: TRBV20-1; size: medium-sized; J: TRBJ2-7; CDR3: CSAGQSYEQYF
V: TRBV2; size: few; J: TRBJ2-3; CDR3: CASRVYGSTDTQYF
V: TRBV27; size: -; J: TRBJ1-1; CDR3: CASRGYMNTEAFF
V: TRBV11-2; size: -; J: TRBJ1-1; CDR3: CASSLTRDTEAFF
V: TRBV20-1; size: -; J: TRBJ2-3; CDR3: CSALGGGSTDTQYF
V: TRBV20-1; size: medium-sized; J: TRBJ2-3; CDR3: CSGGTDRVADTQYF
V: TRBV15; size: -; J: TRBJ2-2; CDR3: CATSGTGPWTSGRTVELFF
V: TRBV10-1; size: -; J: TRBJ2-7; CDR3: CASSGSSGSHEQYF
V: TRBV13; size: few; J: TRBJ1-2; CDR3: CASSSRGPKEGAYYGYTF
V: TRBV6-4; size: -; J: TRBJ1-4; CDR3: CASSGLWDRGRGFGNHEKLFF
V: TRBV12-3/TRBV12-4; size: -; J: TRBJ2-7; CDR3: CASTLGGGEQYF
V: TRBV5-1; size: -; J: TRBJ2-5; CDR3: CASSPDRVRETQYF
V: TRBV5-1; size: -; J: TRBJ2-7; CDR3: CASSIGTSGMRAGYEQYF
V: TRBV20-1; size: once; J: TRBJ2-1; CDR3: CSALLKLGVSYNEQFF
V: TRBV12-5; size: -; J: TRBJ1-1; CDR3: CASGKGPEREAFF
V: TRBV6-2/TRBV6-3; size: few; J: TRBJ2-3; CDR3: CASTYGSNTDTQYF
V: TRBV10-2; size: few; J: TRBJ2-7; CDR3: CASSETGGPYEQYF
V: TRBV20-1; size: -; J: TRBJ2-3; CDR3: CSASPWDRGSTDTQYF
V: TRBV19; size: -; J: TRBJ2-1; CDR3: CASSGKGNEQFF
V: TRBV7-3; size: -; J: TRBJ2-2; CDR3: CASSTDSYTGELFF
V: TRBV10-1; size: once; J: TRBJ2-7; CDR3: CASRVSAGTGIEQYF
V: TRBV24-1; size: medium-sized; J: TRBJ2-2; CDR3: CATSDYTGELFF
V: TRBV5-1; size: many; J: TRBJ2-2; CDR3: CAKMTRTRENTGELFF
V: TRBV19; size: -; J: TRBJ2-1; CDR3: CASSMATGLSYNEQFF
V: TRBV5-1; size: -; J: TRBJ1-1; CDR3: CASSGGLNTEAFF
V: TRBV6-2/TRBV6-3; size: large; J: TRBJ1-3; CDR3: CASSYIGNTIYF
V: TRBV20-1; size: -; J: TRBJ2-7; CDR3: CSAEPPVFSGQGSYEHYF
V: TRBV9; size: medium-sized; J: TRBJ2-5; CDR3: CASSPVGETQYF
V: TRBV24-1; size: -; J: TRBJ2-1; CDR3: CATSDQTRGIRNEQFF
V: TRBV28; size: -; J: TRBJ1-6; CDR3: CASSLTGNSPLHF
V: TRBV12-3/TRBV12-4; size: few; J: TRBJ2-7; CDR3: CASRISRAGGYEQYF
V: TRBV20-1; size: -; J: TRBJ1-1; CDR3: CSAGDLQGPNTEAFF
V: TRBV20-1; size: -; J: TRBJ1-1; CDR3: CSARTGRMNTEAFF
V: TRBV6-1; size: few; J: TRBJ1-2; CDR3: CAAGPGTGQFYGYTF
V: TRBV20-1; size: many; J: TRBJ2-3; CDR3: CSAPLAGGTDTQYF
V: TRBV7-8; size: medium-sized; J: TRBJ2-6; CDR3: CASSPTGIDFSGANVLTF
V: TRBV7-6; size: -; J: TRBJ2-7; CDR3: CASSPPAEDLYEQYF
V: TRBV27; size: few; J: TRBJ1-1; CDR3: CASSWDRGPGTEAFF
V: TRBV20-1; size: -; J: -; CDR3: CSAARGDTQYF
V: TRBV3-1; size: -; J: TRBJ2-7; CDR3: CASSQLAGGYEQYF
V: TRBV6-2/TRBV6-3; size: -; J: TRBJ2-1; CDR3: CASSYLAGAASYYDHFF
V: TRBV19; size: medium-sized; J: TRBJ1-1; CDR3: CASSVRDENTEAFF
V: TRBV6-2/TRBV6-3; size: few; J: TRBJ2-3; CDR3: CASSPPSGPGGTQYF
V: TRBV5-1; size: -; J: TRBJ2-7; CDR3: CASSSPSVDEQYF
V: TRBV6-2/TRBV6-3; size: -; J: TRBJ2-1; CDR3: CASSHPGQGYSEQFF
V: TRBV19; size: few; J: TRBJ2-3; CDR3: CASSNHSKDTQYF
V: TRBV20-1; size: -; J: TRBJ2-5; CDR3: CSAKGQRGTQYF
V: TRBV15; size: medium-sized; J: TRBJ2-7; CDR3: CATSPGTSAYEQYF
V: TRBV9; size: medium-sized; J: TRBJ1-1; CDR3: CASSATSTAEAFF
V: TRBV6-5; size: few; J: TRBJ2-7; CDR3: CASSYDSGASYEQYF
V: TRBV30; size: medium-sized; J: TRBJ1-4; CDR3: CAWSVIGGRSIDEKLFF
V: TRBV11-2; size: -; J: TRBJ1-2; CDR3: CANSLGEQGRLYGYTF
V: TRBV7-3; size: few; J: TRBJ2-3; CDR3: CSSSSGLAGGLDTQYF
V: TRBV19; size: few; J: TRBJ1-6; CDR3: CASSMSLNNSPLHF
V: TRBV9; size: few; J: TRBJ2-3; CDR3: CASSVVSVTDTQYF
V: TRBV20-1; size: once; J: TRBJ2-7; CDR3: CSAWDSYSYEQYF